A selection of T cell receptor beta chains follows, all from one sample in a study of shared clonotypes between healthy human individuals. TCRdb's table, derived via immunoSEQ multiplex PCR, lists solely in-frame clones and lacks some. Here the sample spans roughly 300,000 clones, less than 75% being singletons. The sample taken for sequencing was memory CD4+ T cells sorted from blood. The receptors were sampled from a man aged 30 to 39 in good health. Both conserved end residues are part of each CDR3. D genes are given only for firm matches. Size is stated for part of the rows, as once, few or many counts, or as a class when the clone is expanded.

clone size,J gene,V gene,D gene,CDR3 DNA,CDR3 protein
-,TRBJ1-2,TRBV18,-,TGTGCCAGCTCACACGAAGCGGGGGCAGTGAGTTATGGCTACACCTTC,CASSHEAGAVSYGYTF
-,TRBJ2-3,TRBV18,TRBD2,TGTGCCAGCTCACCACCGAATCTCCTAGCGGGTTCCACAGATACGCAGTATTTT,CASSPPNLLAGSTDTQYF
-,TRBJ1-1,TRBV5-6,-,TGTGCCAGCAGCTTGTATCGGGTTGTGGGGGCATTGGGGGCTGAAGCTTTCTTT,CASSLYRVVGALGAEAFF
-,TRBJ2-1,TRBV5-5,-,TGTGCCAGCAGCTTGGGGAATGAGCAGTTCTTC,CASSLGNEQFF
-,TRBJ2-7,TRBV29-1,-,TGCAGCGTAATCCCCTACGAGCAGTACTTC,CSVIPYEQYF
few,TRBJ2-7,TRBV10-3,-,TGTGCCATCAGTGGGGGGGCGCACTACGAGCAGTACTTC,CAISGGAHYEQYF
-,TRBJ1-5,TRBV20-1,-,TGCAGTGCTACCCAAGGACAGCCCCAGCATTTT,CSATQGQPQHF
-,TRBJ2-7,TRBV2,-,TGTGCCAGCAGAAAGTGGAGGGAGCTCTACGAGCAGTACTTC,CASRKWRELYEQYF
-,TRBJ2-5,TRBV11-2,TRBD2,TGTGCCAGCAGCTTAGTTACTAGCGGGAGGGTAGAGACCCAGTACTTC,CASSLVTSGRVETQYF
-,TRBJ2-3,TRBV7-6,TRBD1,TGTGCCAGCACCCTCAAGGGGGGACAGGGTGCAGATACGCAGTATTTT,CASTLKGGQGADTQYF
-,TRBJ2-1,TRBV1,-,TGCACCAGCAGCCATAGCTCGGGGGGGACTCCCTACAATGAGCAGTTCTTC,CTSSHSSGGTPYNEQFF
-,TRBJ2-2,TRBV7-3,TRBD1,TGTGCCAGCAGCTCGGGACAGGGCACCGGGGAGCTGTTTTTT,CASSSGQGTGELFF
few,TRBJ2-1,TRBV4-1,TRBD2,TGCGCCAGCAGCCAAGATCGAGGAGCGGGAGCGGTTGGAGAGCAGTTCTTC,CASSQDRGAGAVGEQFF
-,TRBJ2-5,TRBV11-2,TRBD2,TGTGCCAGCAGCTCGGGACTAGCGGGAGCAATTGGGGAGACCCAGTACTTC,CASSSGLAGAIGETQYF
-,TRBJ1-1,TRBV18,-,TGTGCCAGCTCACAACAGGTGCCGAACACTGAAGCTTTCTTT,CASSQQVPNTEAFF
-,TRBJ2-3,TRBV27,TRBD2,TGTGCCAGCAGTTTTGAGGGCGGCGGCGGGGGAGATACGCAGTATTTT,CASSFEGGGGGDTQYF
-,TRBJ2-7,TRBV5-6,-,TGTGCCAGCAGCTTTCAGACCTACGAGCAGTACTTC,CASSFQTYEQYF
-,TRBJ2-1,TRBV5-6,TRBD2,TGTGCCAGCAGCACGGGACTAGCGGTCTACAATGAGCAGTTCTTC,CASSTGLAVYNEQFF
-,TRBJ2-1,TRBV28,-,TGTGCCAGCAGTTTAGAACAGGACTTAGGGGGTGAGCAGTTCTTC,CASSLEQDLGGEQFF
-,TRBJ2-7,TRBV5-4,TRBD2,TGTGCCAGCAGCAAAGGACTAGCGGGGATCACCTACGAGCAGTACTTC,CASSKGLAGITYEQYF
-,TRBJ2-5,TRBV2,TRBD2,TGTGCCAGCAGCGGACTAGCGGGAGGGGAGACCCAGTACTTC,CASSGLAGGETQYF
-,TRBJ2-3,TRBV18,-,TGTGCCAGCTCACAGGGGCCCTGGACAGATACGCAGTATTTT,CASSQGPWTDTQYF
-,TRBJ2-2,TRBV10-3,-,TGTGCCATCAGTGAGCCCCTGGGCACAGGGCGAACGAACACCGGGGAGCTGTTTTTT,CAISEPLGTGRTNTGELFF
-,TRBJ2-3,TRBV5-5,-,TGTGCCAGCAGCTGGGACGGAACGCTGGATACGCAGTATTTT,CASSWDGTLDTQYF
-,TRBJ1-5,TRBV6-1,TRBD1,TGTGCCAGCATGGTCGGGACAGGGACCTATCAGCCCCAGCATTTT,CASMVGTGTYQPQHF
-,TRBJ2-5,TRBV5-1,-,TGCGCCAGCAGCTTGGGGGGGGCGGAGACCCAGTACTTC,CASSLGGAETQYF
-,TRBJ2-2,TRBV5-1,-,TGCGCCAGCAGCTTGGAAGCAGCGGGCGGGGAGCTGTTTTTT,CASSLEAAGGELFF
-,TRBJ1-1,TRBV29-1,TRBD1,TGCAGCGTTGGGCCACAAACTACAGGGGAGGGTGAAGCTTTCTTT,CSVGPQTTGEGEAFF
-,TRBJ1-5,TRBV27,-,TGTGCCAGCAGTTTTCAGGGAAATCAGCCCCAGCATTTT,CASSFQGNQPQHF
-,TRBJ2-1,TRBV5-1,-,TGCGCCAGCAGCCTACCCGAACGGGTAAATGAGCAGTTCTTC,CASSLPERVNEQFF
-,TRBJ2-3,TRBV5-4,TRBD2,TGTGCCAGCAGCTCCCGGACTAGCGGGAGCCCGGATACGCAGTATTTT,CASSSRTSGSPDTQYF
few,TRBJ2-5,TRBV9,TRBD2,TGTGCCAGCAGCTCCCTAGCGGCACAAGAGACCCAGTACTTC,CASSSLAAQETQYF
-,TRBJ2-6,TRBV29-1,TRBD2,TGCAGCGTCTGGGGGGGAATTGGGGCCAACGTCCTGACTTTC,CSVWGGIGANVLTF
-,TRBJ2-4,TRBV5-1,-,TGCGCCAGCAGCAACCTAGGACGCCCAAAATTCAAAAACATTCAGTACTTC,CASSNLGRPKFKNIQYF
few,TRBJ2-1,TRBV9,TRBD2,TGTGCCAGCAGCGTCTCAGGGAGCGGGAACAATGAGCAGTTCTTC,CASSVSGSGNNEQFF
few,TRBJ2-1,TRBV15,-,TGTGCCACCAGCAGAGATCTAAGTAGCCATGAGCAGTTCTTC,CATSRDLSSHEQFF
-,TRBJ2-1,TRBV29-1,-,TGCAGCGTTGATCCTAGCTGGAATGAGCAGTTCTTC,CSVDPSWNEQFF
-,TRBJ1-4,TRBV4-1,-,TGCGCCAGCAGCCAAGAAGGGACGGGCGATGAAAAACTGTTTTTT,CASSQEGTGDEKLFF
-,TRBJ1-4,TRBV18,-,TGTGCCAGCTCACCCCCTAATCGGGGGGCTGAAAAACTGTTTTTT,CASSPPNRGAEKLFF